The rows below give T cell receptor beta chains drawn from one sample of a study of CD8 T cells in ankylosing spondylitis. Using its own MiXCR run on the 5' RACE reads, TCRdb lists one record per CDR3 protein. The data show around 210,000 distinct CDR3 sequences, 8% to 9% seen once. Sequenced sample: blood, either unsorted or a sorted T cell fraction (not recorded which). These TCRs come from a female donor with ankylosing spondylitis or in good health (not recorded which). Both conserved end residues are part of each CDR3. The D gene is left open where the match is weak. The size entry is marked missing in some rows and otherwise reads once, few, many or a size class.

CDR3: CASWDFSYEQYF; DNA: TGTGCCAGCTGGGACTTCAGCTACGAGCAGTACTTC; D: NA; J: TRBJ2-7; size: many; V: TRBV2
CDR3: CAISESGGRDTQYF; DNA: TGTGCCATCAGTGAGTCAGGGGGTAGAGATACGCAGTATTTT; D: NA; J: TRBJ2-3; size: many; V: TRBV10-3
CDR3: CSASTGSGGAYEQYF; DNA: TGCAGTGCTTCGACAGGGTCCGGAGGGGCTTACGAGCAGTACTTC; D: NA; J: TRBJ2-7; size: many; V: TRBV20-1
CDR3: CSAQTSGSSYNEQFF; DNA: TGCAGTGCCCAGACTAGCGGTAGCTCCTACAATGAGCAGTTCTTC; D: TRBD2; J: TRBJ2-1; size: many; V: TRBV20-1
CDR3: CASSPPYRDNSPLHF; DNA: TGTGCCAGTAGTCCGCCCTACAGGGATAATTCACCCCTCCACTTT; D: NA; J: TRBJ1-6; size: many; V: TRBV19
CDR3: CSARRRANSYEQYF; DNA: TGCAGTGCTAGACGGCGGGCCAACTCCTACGAGCAGTACTTC; D: NA; J: TRBJ2-7; size: many; V: TRBV20-1
CDR3: CSAPGTRVQDEQFF; DNA: TGCAGCGCCCCGGGGACCCGGGTTCAAGATGAGCAGTTCTTC; D: NA; J: TRBJ2-1; size: NA; V: TRBV29-1
CDR3: CASSLAAGGRNEQFF; DNA: TGTGCCAGCAGTCTCGCCGCAGGGGGCCGTAATGAGCAGTTCTTC; D: TRBD1; J: TRBJ2-1; size: many; V: TRBV12-3/TRBV12-4
CDR3: CASRGTSGYNEQFF; DNA: TGCGCCAGCAGGGGGACTAGCGGATACAATGAGCAGTTCTTC; D: TRBD2; J: TRBJ2-1; size: many; V: TRBV10-2
CDR3: CASSPTGFRTGELFF; DNA: TGTGCCAGCAGCCCAACAGGGTTCAGAACCGGGGAGCTGTTTTTT; D: NA; J: TRBJ2-2; size: few; V: TRBV7-9
CDR3: CAISESNQPQHF; DNA: TGTGCCATCAGTGAGTCTAATCAGCCCCAGCATTTT; D: NA; J: TRBJ1-5; size: many; V: TRBV10-3
CDR3: CSVEGSEKSAFF; DNA: TGCAGCGTTGAGGGTTCGGAGAAATCAGCTTTCTTT; D: NA; J: TRBJ1-1; size: many; V: TRBV29-1
CDR3: CASSLRGGWQPQHF; DNA: TGTGCCAGCAGTCTTCGGGGGGGCTGGCAGCCCCAGCATTTT; D: NA; J: TRBJ1-5; size: many; V: TRBV6-2/TRBV6-3
CDR3: CSARRGTGLQETQYF; DNA: TGCAGTGCTAGACGGGGGACAGGGCTGCAAGAGACCCAGTACTTC; D: TRBD1; J: TRBJ2-5; size: few; V: TRBV20-1
CDR3: CASSQVAGGGTGELFF; DNA: TGTGCCAGCAGCCAAGTTGCGGGAGGGGGCACCGGGGAGCTGTTTTTT; D: TRBD2; J: TRBJ2-2; size: many; V: TRBV4-2
CDR3: CASSQGETQYF; DNA: TGTGCCAGCTCCCAAGGGGAGACCCAGTACTTC; D: NA; J: TRBJ2-5; size: many; V: TRBV3-1
CDR3: CASSFTPAEGEQYF; DNA: TGTGCCAGCAGCTTCACCCCCGCCGAGGGCGAGCAGTACTTC; D: NA; J: TRBJ2-7; size: many; V: TRBV7-2
CDR3: CASSLWTGHRGTEAFF; DNA: TGTGCCAGCAGTTTATGGACGGGTCATCGGGGCACTGAAGCTTTCTTT; D: NA; J: TRBJ1-1; size: many; V: TRBV12-3/TRBV12-4
CDR3: CASSPRTSGSTEQFF; DNA: TGTGCCAGCAGCCCCCGGACTAGCGGGAGTACTGAGCAGTTCTTC; D: TRBD2; J: TRBJ2-1; size: many; V: TRBV9
CDR3: CASRGGVNNEQFF; DNA: TGCGCCAGCCGAGGGGGGGTAAACAATGAGCAGTTCTTC; D: NA; J: TRBJ2-1; size: many; V: TRBV5-1
CDR3: CASSFSGQETQYF; DNA: TGCGCCAGCAGCTTTAGCGGCCAAGAGACCCAGTACTTC; D: NA; J: TRBJ2-5; size: many; V: TRBV5-1
CDR3: CASSLSGLVVNEQFF; DNA: TGCGCCAGCAGCCTCTCGGGACTAGTAGTTAATGAGCAGTTCTTC; D: TRBD2; J: TRBJ2-1; size: NA; V: TRBV4-3
CDR3: CASSRPLGRVREGEQFF; DNA: TGTGCCAGCAGCCGCCCACTAGGACGGGTCAGGGAGGGTGAGCAGTTCTTC; D: TRBD2; J: TRBJ2-1; size: many; V: TRBV5-6
CDR3: CSARDLMKVGETQYF; DNA: TGCAGTGCTAGAGATTTAATGAAAGTTGGGGAGACCCAGTACTTC; D: NA; J: TRBJ2-5; size: NA; V: TRBV20-1
CDR3: CSARGLKREGTGELFF; DNA: TGCAGTGCTAGGGGACTAAAGCGGGAGGGGACCGGGGAGCTGTTTTTT; D: TRBD2; J: TRBJ2-2; size: many; V: TRBV20-1
CDR3: CASTRGQLNTEAFF; DNA: TGTGCCAGCACCCGGGGACAGCTGAACACTGAAGCTTTCTTT; D: TRBD1; J: TRBJ1-1; size: NA; V: TRBV7-9
CDR3: CASSSQSNTGELFF; DNA: TGTGCCAGCAGCTCTCAAAGTAACACCGGGGAGCTGTTTTTT; D: NA; J: TRBJ2-2; size: many; V: TRBV7-2
CDR3: CASRRAVNQPQHF; DNA: TGTGCCAGCAGAAGGGCAGTCAATCAGCCCCAGCATTTT; D: NA; J: TRBJ1-5; size: many; V: TRBV6-1
CDR3: CSALPEPLGGYTF; DNA: TGCAGTGCTCTGCCGGAGCCCCTTGGTGGCTACACCTTC; D: NA; J: TRBJ1-2; size: many; V: TRBV20-1
CDR3: CASRSNQGRNSPLHF; DNA: TGCGCCAGCAGATCGAATCAGGGAAGGAATTCACCCCTCCACTTT; D: NA; J: TRBJ1-6; size: many; V: TRBV5-1
CDR3: CASSSLGLAYEQFF; DNA: TGTGCCAGCAGCTCCCTAGGACTAGCTTATGAGCAGTTCTTC; D: TRBD2; J: TRBJ2-1; size: few; V: TRBV6-5
CDR3: CASSMGSGREQFF; DNA: TGTGCCAGCAGTATGGGGTCAGGCAGAGAGCAGTTCTTC; D: NA; J: TRBJ2-1; size: many; V: TRBV2
CDR3: CASSLGPSGRPIETQYF; DNA: TGCGCCAGCAGCTTGGGTCCTAGCGGGAGACCTATAGAGACCCAGTACTTC; D: TRBD2; J: TRBJ2-5; size: NA; V: TRBV5-1
CDR3: CASSGDGSWETQYF; DNA: TGTGCCAGCAGTGGCGACGGCTCGTGGGAGACCCAGTACTTC; D: NA; J: TRBJ2-5; size: many; V: TRBV2
CDR3: CSVEKTGESHEQFF; DNA: TGCAGCGTTGAAAAGACGGGAGAGAGCCATGAGCAGTTCTTC; D: NA; J: TRBJ2-1; size: few; V: TRBV29-1